The 10 T cell receptor beta chains listed next were all sequenced from one sample in a study of blood T cells in healthy people across ages. The second PCR ran roughly 7 to 11 cycles with a sample-barcoded 5' primer and J-beta primers. TCRdb passed the 5' RACE reads through MiXCR, listing each CDR3 protein once. The sample holds 1.2 million to 1.5 million distinct CDR3 sequences, roughly 45% seen once. Input material: blood. The receptors originated from a young woman in good health.

This rearrangement joins TRBV20-1 to TRBJ1-5; 8 positions match TRBD1. Trimming at V came to 5 bases and at J to 3 bases, leaving 15 bases not matched to a gene. This CDR3 is 17 amino acids long. CDR1 is DFQATT, CDR2 SNEGSKA, per germline (reference sequence). CDR3 coding DNA: TGCAGTGCTGGATCGACAGGGGCCCCCCCCCTCAATCAGCCCCAGCATTTT. This codes for CSAGSTGAPPLNQPQHF.

V gene TRBV3-1 combines with J gene TRBJ2-2, with a possible D match to TRBD2 (6 bases). This CDR3 spans 15 amino acids. V was cut by 4 bases and J by 6 bases, with 15 bases left in between. CDR1 is LGHDT and CDR2 is YNNKEL in the germline V gene (reference sequence). The CDR3 DNA reads TGTGCCAGCAGCCTGAGGGAGGTCTCTCCCGGGGAGCTGTTTTTT. This encodes CASSLREVSPGELFF.

The rearrangement links TRBV5-1 to TRBJ2-4; 14 bases map to TRBD2. The J call is in doubt because the DNA end fits TRBJ2-7 better. Germline CDR1 is SGHRS and CDR2 is YFSETQ. The CDR3 length is 16 residues. Here the CDR3 reads CASSYLTSGRAYEQYF. CDR3 DNA: TGCGCCAGCAGCTACCTGACTAGCGGGAGGGCATACGAGCAGTACTTC.

The chain couples TRBV7-9 to TRBJ2-1; D may match TRBD1 or TRBD2 (6 bases each). Looked up from germline, CDR1 is SEHNR and CDR2 is FQNEAQ (reference sequence). V dropped 5 bases and J dropped 9 bases, with 14 bases sitting between them. The CDR3 length is 13 residues. The CDR3 protein is CASSLGGLSEQFF. DNA for the CDR3: TGTGCCAGCAGCCTCGGGGGCCTCAGTGAGCAGTTCTTC.

The gene calls are TRBV4-1 and TRBJ2-7; no clear D. CDR1 MGHRA and CDR2 YSYEKL come from the germline V gene. The CDR3 loop spans 13 amino acids. With 1 base removed from V and 4 bases from J, the gap between germline ends came to 8 bases. CDR3 in DNA: TGCGCCAGCAGCCAAGTTGACCAGTACGAGCAGTACTTC. Protein sequence: CASSQVDQYEQYF.

A word on this clonotype: It may be a read error: a sequence one base away is much more abundant. The chain joins TRBV10-3 to TRBJ2-5; 7 bases are a match to TRBD1. Germline lookup yields CDR1 ENHRY and CDR2 SYGVKD. V was pared by 5 bases and J by 11 bases, with 8 bases of the junction left unmatched. The CDR3 contains 12 residues. In DNA, the CDR3 is TGTGCCATCAGTCCAACAGGGGACAATCAGTACTTC. This gives the protein CAISPTGDNQYF.

The V call is TRBV7-3, the J call TRBJ1-2, with 8 bases identical to TRBD1. Germline lookup yields CDR1 SGHTA and CDR2 FQGTGA. This CDR3 spans 15 amino acids. Trimming took 1 base from V and 0 from J; bases not matched to a gene: 1. The chain's CDR3 is CASSLMTGANYGYTF. The CDR3 coding sequence is TGTGCCAGCAGCTTAATGACAGGGGCTAACTATGGCTACACCTTC.

The CDR3 DNA reads TGTGCCAGCAAGAAGCTAGCGGAACTAGCCAAAAACATTCAGTACTTC. Residues: CASKKLAELAKNIQYF. The V call is TRBV2, the J call TRBJ2-4; 7 bases line up with TRBD2. Germline V lookup: CDR1 SNHLY, CDR2 FYNNEI. V was clipped by 7 bases and J by 0 bases; unmatched bases: 9. This CDR3 spans 16 amino acids.

On this clonotype: This may be a read error, as it is one base from a much larger clone. This chain uses TRBV27 with TRBJ2-7; 9 bases agree with TRBD2. The V gene's germline CDR1 is MNHEY and CDR2 SMNVEV (reference sequence). V lost 3 bases to trimming and J lost 3 bases; unmatched junction nucleotides: 6. This CDR3 region has 15 residues. This CDR3 is CASSFVTSGFYEQYF. The CDR3 region has the DNA TGTGCCAGCAGTTTTGTTACTAGCGGGTTCTACGAGCAGTACTTC.

J is TRBJ2-7 and V is TRBV10-3, with a possible D match to TRBD2 (6 bases). This CDR3 has 14 residues. The V end lost 8 bases, the J end lost 6 bases, and 20 bases lay between the germline ends. Per the germline V gene, CDR1 is ENHRY and CDR2 is SYGVKD. The chain's CDR3 is CAIAPGVGGREQYF. CDR3 in DNA: TGTGCCATCGCTCCGGGAGTTGGTGGCCGCGAGCAGTACTTC.